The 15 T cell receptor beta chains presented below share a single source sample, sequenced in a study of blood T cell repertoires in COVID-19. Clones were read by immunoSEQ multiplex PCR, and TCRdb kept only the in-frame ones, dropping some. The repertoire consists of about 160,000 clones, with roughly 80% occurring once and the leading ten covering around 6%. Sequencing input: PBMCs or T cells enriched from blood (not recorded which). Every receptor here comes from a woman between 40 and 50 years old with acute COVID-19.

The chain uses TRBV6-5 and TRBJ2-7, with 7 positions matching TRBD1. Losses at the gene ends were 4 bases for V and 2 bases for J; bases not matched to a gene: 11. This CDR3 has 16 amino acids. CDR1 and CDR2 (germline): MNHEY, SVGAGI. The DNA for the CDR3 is TGTGCCAGCAGTTCGACCGGCGCAGGGGGACCCTACGAGCAGTACTTC. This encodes CASSSTGAGGPYEQYF.

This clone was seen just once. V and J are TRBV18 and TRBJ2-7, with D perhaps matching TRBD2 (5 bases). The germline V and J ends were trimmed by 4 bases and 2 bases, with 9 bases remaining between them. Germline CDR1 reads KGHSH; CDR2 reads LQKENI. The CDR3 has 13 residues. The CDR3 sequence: CASSRGAAYEQYF. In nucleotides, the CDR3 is TGTGCCAGCTCACGAGGAGCGGCCTACGAGCAGTACTTC.

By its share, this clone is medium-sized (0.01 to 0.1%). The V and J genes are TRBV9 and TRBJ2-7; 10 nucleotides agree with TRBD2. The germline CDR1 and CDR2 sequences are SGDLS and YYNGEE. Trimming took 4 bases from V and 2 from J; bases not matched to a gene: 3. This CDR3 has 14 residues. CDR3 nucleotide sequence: TGTGCCAGCAGCCCAGGACTAGCGGCCTACGAGCAGTACTTC. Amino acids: CASSPGLAAYEQYF. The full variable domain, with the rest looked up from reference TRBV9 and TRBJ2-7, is DSGVTQTPKHLITATGQRVTLRCSPRSGDLSVYWYQQSLDQGLQFLIQYYNGEERAKGNILERFSAQQFPDLHSELNLSSLELGDSALYFCASSPGLAAYEQYFGPGTRLTVT.

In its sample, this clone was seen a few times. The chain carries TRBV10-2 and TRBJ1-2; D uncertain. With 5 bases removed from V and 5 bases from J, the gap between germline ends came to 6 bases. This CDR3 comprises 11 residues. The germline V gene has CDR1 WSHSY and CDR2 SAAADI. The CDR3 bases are TGCGCCAGCAGTTCGGGGTATGGCTACACCTTC. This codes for CASSSGYGYTF.

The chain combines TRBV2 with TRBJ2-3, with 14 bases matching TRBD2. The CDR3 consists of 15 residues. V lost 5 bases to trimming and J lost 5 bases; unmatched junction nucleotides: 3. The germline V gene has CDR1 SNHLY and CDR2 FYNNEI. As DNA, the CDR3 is TGTGCCAGCAGTTCCGGGACTAGCGGGAGAGATACGCAGTATTTT. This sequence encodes CASSSGTSGRDTQYF.

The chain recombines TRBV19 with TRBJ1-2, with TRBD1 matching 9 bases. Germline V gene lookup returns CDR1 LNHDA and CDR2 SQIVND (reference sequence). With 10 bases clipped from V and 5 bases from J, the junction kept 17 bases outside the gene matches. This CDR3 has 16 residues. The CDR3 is CATDPLGIGTGYGYTF. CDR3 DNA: TGTGCCACCGACCCATTGGGAATCGGGACAGGGTATGGCTACACCTTC.

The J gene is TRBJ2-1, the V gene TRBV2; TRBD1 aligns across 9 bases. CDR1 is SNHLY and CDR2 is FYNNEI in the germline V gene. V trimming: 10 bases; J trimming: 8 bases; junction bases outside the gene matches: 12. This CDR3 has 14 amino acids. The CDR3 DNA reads TGTGCCACCTCGGGGGGACAGGGTAGGGATGAGCAGTTCTTC. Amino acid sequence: CATSGGQGRDEQFF.

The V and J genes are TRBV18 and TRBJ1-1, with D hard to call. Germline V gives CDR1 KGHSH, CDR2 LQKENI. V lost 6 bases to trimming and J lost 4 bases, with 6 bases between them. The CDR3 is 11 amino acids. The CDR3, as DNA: TGTGCCAGCTCTCCTAGCACTGAAGCTTTCTTT. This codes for CASSPSTEAFF.

Here the CDR3 reads CASRDTGNGSPLHF. The CDR3 coding sequence is TGCGCCAGCAGGGACACAGGGAATGGTTCACCCCTCCACTTT. The chain joins TRBV5-1 to TRBJ1-6; possibly TRBD1 for D (6 bases). Trimming left V 5 bases short and J 9 bases short, with 15 bases between. There are 14 residues in the CDR3. From germline, CDR1 is SGHRS and CDR2 YFSETQ.

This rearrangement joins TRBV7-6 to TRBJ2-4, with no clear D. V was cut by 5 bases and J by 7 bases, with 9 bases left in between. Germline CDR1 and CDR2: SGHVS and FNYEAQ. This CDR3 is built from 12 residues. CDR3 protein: CASSRDPNIQYF. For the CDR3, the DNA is TGTGCCAGCAGCCGAGATCCGAACATTCAGTACTTC.

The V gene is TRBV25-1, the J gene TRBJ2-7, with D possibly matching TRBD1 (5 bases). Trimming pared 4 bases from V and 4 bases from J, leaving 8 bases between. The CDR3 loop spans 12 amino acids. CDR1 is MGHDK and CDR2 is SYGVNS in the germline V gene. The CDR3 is CASSAKGYEQYF. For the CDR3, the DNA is TGTGCCAGCAGTGCCAAGGGGTACGAGCAGTACTTC.

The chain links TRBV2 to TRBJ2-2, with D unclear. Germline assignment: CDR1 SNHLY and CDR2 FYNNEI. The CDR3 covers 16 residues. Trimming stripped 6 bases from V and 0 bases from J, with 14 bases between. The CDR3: CASRRTDTPNTGELFF. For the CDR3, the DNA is TGTGCCAGCAGGCGTACTGACACGCCGAACACCGGGGAGCTGTTTTTT. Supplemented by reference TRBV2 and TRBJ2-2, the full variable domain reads EPEVTQTPSHQVTQMGQEVILRCVPISNHLYFYWYRQILGQKVEFLVSFYNNEISEKSEIFDDQFSVERPDGSNFTLKIRSTKLEDSAMYFCASRRTDTPNTGELFFGEGSRLTVL.

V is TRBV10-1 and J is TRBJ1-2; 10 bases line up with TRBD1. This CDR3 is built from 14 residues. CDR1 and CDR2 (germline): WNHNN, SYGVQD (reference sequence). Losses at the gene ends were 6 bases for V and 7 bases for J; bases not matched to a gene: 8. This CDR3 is CASSPGQGGGGYTF. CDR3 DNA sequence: TGCGCCAGCAGCCCCGGACAGGGGGGTGGTGGCTACACCTTC.

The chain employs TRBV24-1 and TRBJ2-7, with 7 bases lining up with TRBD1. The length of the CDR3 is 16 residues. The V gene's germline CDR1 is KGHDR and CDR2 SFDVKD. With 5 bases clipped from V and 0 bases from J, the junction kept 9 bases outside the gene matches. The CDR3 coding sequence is TGTGCCACCAGTGCCAAAGCGGACAGGAACTCCTACGAGCAGTACGTC. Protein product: CATSAKADRNSYEQYV.

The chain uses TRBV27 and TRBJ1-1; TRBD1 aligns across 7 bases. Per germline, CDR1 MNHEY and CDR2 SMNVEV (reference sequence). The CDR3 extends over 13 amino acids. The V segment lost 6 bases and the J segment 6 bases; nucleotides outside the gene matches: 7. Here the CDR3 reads CASRLLGQSEAFF. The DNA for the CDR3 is TGTGCCAGCAGACTATTGGGACAGTCTGAAGCTTTCTTT.